The 20 T cell receptor beta chains presented below share a single source sample, sequenced in a study of cytomegalovirus exposure and HLA in healthy donors. A multiplex PCR was run with 60 Vbeta primers and 13 Jbeta primers. TCRdb's table, derived via immunoSEQ multiplex PCR, lists solely in-frame clones and lacks some. The sample yields more than 100,000 clones, approximately 90% seen once. Material for sequencing was PBMCs. The receptor set was obtained from a woman in her twenties or thirties in good health and CMV-seronegative.

The genes are TRBV7-9 and TRBJ1-4; D remains ambiguous. The CDR3 consists of 16 residues. Germline assignment: CDR1 SEHNR and CDR2 FQNEAQ (reference sequence). V lost 1 base and J 4 bases, leaving 13 bases between the germline ends. CDR3 bases: TGTGCCAGCAGCTTAGAATTGGGCAGGATTAATGAAAAACTGTTTTTT. Amino acid sequence: CASSLELGRINEKLFF.

This rearrangement joins TRBV7-9 to TRBJ1-6; 8 nucleotides agree with TRBD1. Germline assignment: CDR1 SEHNR and CDR2 FQNEAQ (reference sequence). After removal of 5 bases from V and 6 bases from J, the junction contained 9 bases not matched to a gene. The CDR3 length is 16 residues. The CDR3 DNA reads as TGTGCCAGCAGCCACTCCGGGACAGGACGTAATTCACCCCTCCACTTT. Translating gives CASSHSGTGRNSPLHF.

The chain carries TRBV19 and TRBJ2-7, with TRBD2 identical over 8 bases. V shed 3 bases, J shed 2 bases, and the junction held 6 bases outside the gene matches. Germline-derived CDR1 and CDR2 are LNHDA and SQIVND (reference sequence). The CDR3 length is 15 residues. This CDR3 is CASSMSSGFPYEQYF. CDR3 DNA sequence: TGTGCCAGTAGTATGTCTAGCGGGTTCCCCTACGAGCAGTACTTC.

This rearrangement joins TRBV5-8 to TRBJ2-2; 12 nucleotides align to TRBD2. Germline V gene data show CDR1 as SGHTS and CDR2 as YDEGEE. With 1 base clipped from V and 2 bases from J, the junction kept 3 bases outside the gene matches. The CDR3 runs 17 residues. In nucleotides, the CDR3 is TGTGCCAGCAGCTTGTGGACTAGCGGGATAAACACCGGGGAGCTGTTTTTT. This sequence encodes CASSLWTSGINTGELFF.

The CDR3 reads CASSSVADEQYF. DNA of the CDR3: TGTGCCAGCAGCTCTGTGGCGGACGAGCAGTACTTC. The rearrangement uses TRBV7-9 and TRBJ2-7; D unresolved. The V and J ends lost 4 bases and 5 bases respectively, with 9 bases between them. Germline V CDR1 and CDR2: SEHNR, FQNEAQ (reference sequence). The CDR3 is made up of 12 amino acids.

The chain combines TRBV23-1 with TRBJ2-1, with 13 bases identical to TRBD2. TRBV23-1 is flagged as an ORF with uncertain function. V lost 0 bases to trimming and J lost 8 bases; unmatched junction nucleotides: 4. This CDR3 is built from 16 residues. CDR3 bases: TGCGCCAGCAGTCAATCGGGACTAGCGGGATCGGATGAGCAGTTCTTC. Translation gives CASSQSGLAGSDEQFF.

This clone has more than one count but fewer than ten. V is TRBV6-6 and J is TRBJ2-1; the D is unclear. V shed 6 bases and J shed 6 bases, with 18 bases lying between them. CDR3 size: 15 residues. Germline values: CDR1 MNHNY, CDR2 SVGAGI (reference sequence). This CDR3 reads CASSLGSRLGNEQFF. CDR3 nucleotides: TGTGCCAGCAGCCTCGGTAGCCGCTTAGGCAATGAGCAGTTCTTC.

This clone was detected only a few times. The chain links TRBV7-2 to TRBJ2-6, with D possibly TRBD1 on 6 matching bases. The CDR3 has 18 amino acids. The germline CDR1 and CDR2 sequences are SGHTA and FQGNSA. V shed 3 bases and J shed 0 bases, with 15 bases lying between them. The DNA for the CDR3 is TGTGCCAGCAGCTTGATTTACACAGGGAACTCTGGGGCCAACGTCCTGACTTTC. Its translation is CASSLIYTGNSGANVLTF.

This clone showed up just a few times. This rearrangement joins TRBV2 to TRBJ1-6; 8 bases line up with TRBD1. CDR1 is SNHLY, CDR2 FYNNEI, per germline. J lost 0 bases, V lost 7 bases, and 8 bases had no gene match. The CDR3 totals 17 residues. The CDR3 DNA reads as TGTGCCAGCACCGGCTTCCAGGGGGCCTCCTATAATTCACCCCTCCACTTT. Translation gives CASTGFQGASYNSPLHF.

This clone was seen only a few times. The genes are TRBV28 and TRBJ1-2; 10 bases line up with TRBD1. Germline V gives CDR1 MDHEN, CDR2 SYDVKM. V shed 5 bases, J shed 2 bases, and the junction held 2 bases outside the gene matches. CDR3 size: 14 residues. CDR3 amino acids: CASSQGQGNYGYTF. In DNA, the CDR3 is TGTGCCAGCAGTCAGGGACAGGGGAACTATGGCTACACCTTC.

As concerns this clone: In the same sample, other DNA sequences code for this CDR3. The chain recombines TRBV9 with TRBJ2-1; 7 positions match TRBD2. J gave up 0 bases and V 0 bases, and 3 bases lay outside the gene matches. The CDR3 is made up of 16 amino acids. Germline assignment: CDR1 SGDLS and CDR2 YYNGEE. CDR3 residues: CASSVGLAVSYNEQFF. The CDR3 coding sequence is TGTGCCAGCAGCGTAGGGCTAGCGGTCTCCTACAATGAGCAGTTCTTC.

The J gene is TRBJ2-2, the V gene TRBV7-6; 7 bases map to TRBD1. The ends lost 3 bases at V and 7 bases at J; junction bases unmatched: 5. CDR3 length: 14 amino acids. Germline lookup yields CDR1 SGHVS and CDR2 FNYEAQ. CDR3 loop: CASSLTGTGGELFF. The CDR3 bases are TGTGCCAGCAGCTTGACAGGGACCGGCGGGGAGCTGTTTTTT.

The table lists this clone with a count of one. V is TRBV19 and J is TRBJ2-1; D possibly corresponds to TRBD1 (6 bases). This CDR3 spans 15 amino acids. Germline V gene data show CDR1 as LNHDA and CDR2 as SQIVND (reference sequence). The V gene lost 3 bases and the J gene lost 6 bases, with 15 bases spanning the gap. CDR3: CASSIQTGLVNEQFF. In DNA form, the CDR3 reads TGTGCCAGTAGTATTCAAACAGGGTTGGTCAATGAGCAGTTCTTC.

The chain is built from TRBV19 and TRBJ2-7, with D perhaps matching TRBD2 (6 bases). Trimming removed 3 bases from V and 6 bases from J, with 21 bases in between. CDR3 length: 16 residues. Germline CDR1 and CDR2: LNHDA and SQIVND (reference sequence). The CDR3 DNA follows: TGTGCCAGTAGTATTTTTTTCCGCGGGGCTGGTGTCGAGCAGTACTTC. Protein sequence: CASSIFFRGAGVEQYF.

Comments on this clone: The junction differs from germline at one of its ends, possibly a read error. The rearrangement links TRBV19 to TRBJ2-2; a possible D gene is TRBD1 (6 bases). The CDR3 is 15 residues long. The germline CDR1 and CDR2 sequences are LNHDA and SQIVND (reference sequence). CDR3 residues: CASTIGRGGTGELFF. In nucleotides, the CDR3 is TGTGCCAGTACTATAGGACGAGGGGGCACCGGGGAGCTGTTTTTT.

This clone was counted a few times. The chain has TRBV30 and TRBJ2-1; 9 bases align to TRBD2. This CDR3 comprises 14 residues. Unmatched junction bases numbered 9, after V lost 4 bases and J lost 8 bases. From germline, CDR1 is GTSNPN and CDR2 SVGIG (reference sequence). The CDR3 loop is CAWNGVAGGDEQFF. The CDR3 DNA is TGTGCCTGGAACGGAGTCGCGGGAGGGGATGAGCAGTTCTTC. Drawing the rest from reference TRBV30 and TRBJ2-1, the complete variable domain is SQTIHQWPATLVQPVGSPLSLECTVEGTSNPNLYWYRQAAGRGLQLLFYSVGIGQISSEVPQNLSASRPQDRQFILSSKKLLLSDSGFYLCAWNGVAGGDEQFFGPGTRLTVL.

CDR3 amino acids: CASSRNPGGRTDTQYF. CDR3 nucleotides: TGTGCCAGCAGCCGTAACCCAGGGGGCCGCACAGATACGCAGTATTTT. This rearrangement joins TRBV14 to TRBJ2-3, with 8 nucleotides matching TRBD1. The CDR3 has 16 amino acids. The germline V gene encodes CDR1 SGHDN and CDR2 FVKESK. V shed 4 bases, J shed 1 base, and the junction held 7 bases outside the gene matches. The full variable domain, rest sourced from reference TRBV14 and TRBJ2-3, is EAGVTQFPSHSVIEKGQTVTLRCDPISGHDNLYWYRRVMGKEIKFLLHFVKESKQDESGMPNNRFLAERTGGTYSTLKVQPAELEDSGVYFCASSRNPGGRTDTQYFGPGTRLTVL.

V usage is TRBV19 and J usage is TRBJ2-5; TRBD1 aligns across 8 bases. The CDR3 runs 15 residues. The ends lost 4 bases at V and 7 bases at J; junction bases unmatched: 11. The germline gives CDR1 LNHDA, CDR2 SQIVND (reference sequence). DNA for the CDR3: TGTGCCAGTAGTAGACAGACAGGGGAGTGGGGGACCCAGTACTTC. Amino acid sequence: CASSRQTGEWGTQYF.

The V and J genes are TRBV9 and TRBJ2-6; no clear D. Trimming removed 0 bases at V and 0 bases at J, with 4 bases between. Germline CDR1 SGDLS, CDR2 YYNGEE. The CDR3 is made up of 15 amino acids. The CDR3 sequence: CASSVGLSGANVLTF. In nucleotides, the CDR3 is TGTGCCAGCAGCGTAGGACTCTCTGGGGCCAACGTCCTGACTTTC. Supplemented by reference TRBV9 and TRBJ2-6, the full variable domain reads DSGVTQTPKHLITATGQRVTLRCSPRSGDLSVYWYQQSLDQGLQFLIQYYNGEERAKGNILERFSAQQFPDLHSELNLSSLELGDSALYFCASSVGLSGANVLTFGAGSRLTVL.

The chain links TRBV29-1 to TRBJ2-7; TRBD2 matches 7 bases. Per the germline V gene, CDR1 is SQVTM and CDR2 is ANQGSEA. Trimming took 5 bases from V and 1 from J; bases not matched to a gene: 8. This CDR3 is built from 14 residues. CDR3 loop: CSVSLLAESYEQYF. DNA of the CDR3: TGCAGCGTTAGTCTCCTAGCGGAATCCTACGAGCAGTACTTC.